This T cell receptor (beta chain) emerged from a study of blood T cell repertoires in COVID-19. The wider study: Sites across the United States, Italy and Spain contributed samples from acute and convalescent COVID-19. Nucleic acid was either cDNA or gDNA, and it came from T cells, B-cell-depleted T cells, or PBMCs.

Original processing methods: Amplified reference gene primers provided the basis for estimating nucleated cell counts. Produced via immunoSEQ multiplex PCR; TCRdb's table is partial and in-frame only. Clone size and V and J calls were adopted from that table, with D and trimming inferred from the DNA. This table holds 120,000 to 150,000 clones, under 85% found once. V was pared by 10 bases and J by 6 bases, with 14 bases of the junction left unmatched. Germline V gene sequence: CDR1 LNHDA, CDR2 SQIVND (reference sequence). This CDR3 is 15 amino acids long. The TCR was taken from a human donor in a cohort sampled during active COVID-19. This chain links TRBV19 with TRBJ1-4; 7 nucleotides match TRBD1. Input material: peripheral blood. CDR3 amino acids: CATQHRGRSDEKLFF. The CDR3 bases are TGTGCCACTCAACACAGGGGACGCTCAGATGAAAAACTGTTTTTT.